What follows describes a single T cell receptor beta chain. In the original workflow: The assay estimated nucleated cells by amplifying reference gene primers. Method: immunoSEQ multiplex PCR; TCRdb's copy keeps in-frame clones and lacks some. From that table come the V and J calls and clone size; the DNA was used to work out D and trimming. Among 40,000 to 60,000 clones listed, 70% to 85% were seen once. The data derive from a study of blood T cell repertoires in COVID-19. Study overall: Samples representing acute and convalescent COVID-19 were sourced from the United States, Italy and Spain. The cDNA or gDNA used as material had been derived from T cells, B-cell-depleted T cells, or PBMCs.

This CDR3 has 13 residues. V was shortened by 0 bases and J by 4 bases, with 8 bases between the two germline ends. Germline loops: CDR1 SGHRS, CDR2 YFSETQ. The clonotype was recovered from a man aged 50 to 59 with active COVID-19. The rearrangement links TRBV5-1 to TRBJ2-7; a weak D match, TRBD1 (6 bases). Sequenced sample: peripheral blood. The DNA of the CDR3 is TGCGCCAGCAGCTTGGACAGGGAATACGAGCAGTACTTC. It encodes CASSLDREYEQYF.